The rows below give T cell receptor beta chains drawn from one sample of a study of cytomegalovirus exposure and HLA in healthy donors. Profiling relied on immunoSEQ multiplex PCR, and the TCRdb table lists in-frame clones only, not all of them. The sample has 100,000 to 120,000 clones, about 64% seen once. The sequenced material came from PBMCs. The receptors shown here come from a man aged 18 to 30 in good health and CMV-seropositive. Both conserved end residues are part of each CDR3. The D gene is left open where the match is weak. Rows give clone size only sometimes, using once, few, many, or a class for an expanded clone.

J: TRBJ2-1; D: NA; size: NA; V: TRBV27; DNA: TGTGCCAGCAATGGAGTGGGGTTCTTC; CDR3: CASNGVGFF
J: TRBJ2-7; D: TRBD1; size: NA; V: TRBV7-9; DNA: TGTGCCAGCAGCGCCCCCGGACAGGGGGCCTCCGAGCAGTACTTC; CDR3: CASSAPGQGASEQYF
J: TRBJ2-5; D: NA; size: NA; V: TRBV2; DNA: TGTGCCAGCAGTGATCTGAATTTGAGGGCGGGAGAGACCCAGTACTTC; CDR3: CASSDLNLRAGETQYF
J: TRBJ2-6; D: NA; size: NA; V: TRBV19; DNA: TGTGCCAGTAGGATGGGGCGGACTGGGGCCAACGTCCTGACTTTC; CDR3: CASRMGRTGANVLTF
J: TRBJ1-2; D: NA; size: NA; V: TRBV29-1; DNA: TGCAGCGTTGTCTCGGGTGGCTACACCTTC; CDR3: CSVVSGGYTF
J: TRBJ1-1; D: TRBD1; size: NA; V: TRBV6-1; DNA: TGTGCCAGCAGTGAAAGAAACAGGGGAGGTCGCACTGAAGCTTTCTTT; CDR3: CASSERNRGGRTEAFF
J: TRBJ2-2; D: TRBD1; size: NA; V: TRBV27; DNA: TGTGCCAGCTCGGACCCGGGACAGGGTAGCACCGGGGAGCTGTTTTTT; CDR3: CASSDPGQGSTGELFF
J: TRBJ2-7; D: TRBD1; size: few; V: TRBV30; DNA: TGTGCCTGGAGTAGGCAGGGGGTTTACGAGCAGTACTTC; CDR3: CAWSRQGVYEQYF
J: TRBJ2-7; D: TRBD1; size: NA; V: TRBV6-5; DNA: TGTGCCAGCAGTTACGCCTCAGGGGGCGGTCAGTTTGAGCAGTACTTC; CDR3: CASSYASGGGQFEQYF
J: TRBJ1-2; D: NA; size: NA; V: TRBV7-2; DNA: TGTGCCAGCAGCTTCCGACAGGTCTACTATGGCTACACCTTC; CDR3: CASSFRQVYYGYTF